This T cell receptor (beta chain) emerged from a study of T cell repertoires in cytomegalovirus infection. On the study more broadly: Selected CMV epitopes included recently identified HLA-C-restricted ones as well as well-studied HLA-B-restricted ones. CMV infection together with matching HLA type was indicated by public TCR beta signatures. Study conclusions and caveats: Ex vivo, HLA-C-restricted CMV-specific TCR beta clonotypes prevailed over the rest of the response.

TCRdb used MiXCR to reprocess the reads, holding one entry per CDR3 protein. The sample carries approximately 770,000 distinct CDR3 sequences, 25% to 30% recorded once. As to this clonotype: The target antigen is unknown.

V was pared by 0 bases and J by 5 bases, with 10 bases between. The CDR3 length is 15 residues. Germline V gene sequence: CDR1 LNHDA, CDR2 SQIVND (reference sequence). This rearrangement joins TRBV19 to TRBJ2-2; TRBD1 might be the D (5 bases). Sequenced material: cultured CD8+ T cells from PBMCs, taken from culture after CMV antigen stimulation. The sequence was obtained from a human donor in good health (CMV status not recorded). Some clones in this sample may be carry-over from other donors' samples. CDR3 amino acids: CASSIEPTGTGELFF. Written as DNA, the CDR3 is TGTGCCAGTAGTATAGAACCCACAGGTACCGGGGAGCTGTTTTTT.